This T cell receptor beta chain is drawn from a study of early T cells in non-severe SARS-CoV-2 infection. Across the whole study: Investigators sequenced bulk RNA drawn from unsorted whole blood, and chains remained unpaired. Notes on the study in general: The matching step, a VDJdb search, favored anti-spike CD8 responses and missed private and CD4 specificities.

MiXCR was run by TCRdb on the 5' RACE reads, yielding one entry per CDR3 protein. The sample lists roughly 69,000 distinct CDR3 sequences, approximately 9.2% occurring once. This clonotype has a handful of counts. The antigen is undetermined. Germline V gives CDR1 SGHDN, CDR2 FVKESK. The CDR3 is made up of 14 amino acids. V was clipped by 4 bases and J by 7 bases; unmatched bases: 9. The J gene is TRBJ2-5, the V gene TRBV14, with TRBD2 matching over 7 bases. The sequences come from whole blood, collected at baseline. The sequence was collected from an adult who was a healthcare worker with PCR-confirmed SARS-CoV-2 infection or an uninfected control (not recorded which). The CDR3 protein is CASSPAGVIVTQYF. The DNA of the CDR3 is TGTGCCAGCAGCCCCGCGGGGGTTATAGTGACCCAGTACTTC.